The rows below give T cell receptor beta chains drawn from one sample of a study of T cell changes during pregnancy in multiple sclerosis. Method: immunoSEQ multiplex PCR; TCRdb's copy keeps in-frame clones and lacks some. The sample consists of tens of thousands of clones, roughly nine tenths of them appearing once. The sequences come from CD4+ T cells from peripheral blood mononuclear cells, collected in the third trimester of pregnancy. Every receptor here comes from a female donor in good health, enrolled as a control in a pregnancy study. The CDR3 runs from the conserved cysteine through the conserved F or W. A D gene is named only where the DNA matches it firmly. Expanded clones get a size class; other rows say once, few or many, or leave the size out.

abundance	j_gene	v_gene	d_gene	CDR3nt	CDR3aa
-	TRBJ1-3	TRBV4-1	-	TGCGCCAGCAGCCAAGAGCAGGGTGCTGGAAACACCATATATTTT	CASSQEQGAGNTIYF
-	TRBJ2-1	TRBV10-3	TRBD2	TGTGCCATCAGTGCCCCTAGCGGGGGGGTTCCTGGTGAGCAGTTCTTC	CAISAPSGGVPGEQFF
-	TRBJ2-7	TRBV7-6	TRBD2	TGTGCCAGCAGCTCCCTAGCGGGGGGCCAGGAGCAGTACTTC	CASSSLAGGQEQYF
-	TRBJ1-2	TRBV2	-	TGTGCCAGCAGCGACTGGACAGTGAACTTC	CASSDWTVNF
-	TRBJ2-1	TRBV6-5	TRBD2	TGTGCCAGCAGATACCGAAGGACTAGCGGTTTACGTAAGCAGTTCTTC	CASRYRRTSGLRKQFF
-	TRBJ2-7	TRBV19	TRBD1	TGTGCCAGTAGCAGAAAAGCCGGACAGGGAGATGAGCAGTACTTC	CASSRKAGQGDEQYF
-	TRBJ2-5	TRBV28	TRBD2	TGTGCCAGCAGTCCCGTAGCGGGCCGGGGGTGGGAGACCCAGTACTTC	CASSPVAGRGWETQYF
once	TRBJ2-1	TRBV7-9	-	TGTGCCAGCAGGGAACCAGGGGTTTTAGAGAATGAGCAGTTCTTC	CASREPGVLENEQFF
-	TRBJ1-4	TRBV6-1	-	TGTGCCAGCAGTGAAGCACGCAGAACCTATGAAAAACTGTTTTTT	CASSEARRTYEKLFF
-	TRBJ2-3	TRBV27	TRBD2	TGTGCCAGCAGCCGTGATGTGGACGTACTAGCGGGGGGCTTTGGGGCAGATACGCAGTATTTT	CASSRDVDVLAGGFGADTQYF
-	TRBJ2-5	TRBV5-1	TRBD1	TGCGCCAGCAGCTTGGCGGGGACAGGGGGCTTTGAGACCCAGTACTTC	CASSLAGTGGFETQYF
-	TRBJ1-1	TRBV19	-	TGTGCCTTAATCGGGCAGGGGACTGAAGCTTTCTTT	CALIGQGTEAFF
-	TRBJ2-5	TRBV28	-	TGTGCCAGCAGTTCCTGGGAGGTGGGAGAGACCCAGTACTTC	CASSSWEVGETQYF
-	TRBJ1-3	TRBV6-5	-	TGTGCCAGCGCCCCTCGGGACTCTGGAAACACCATATATTTT	CASAPRDSGNTIYF
-	TRBJ2-1	TRBV19	TRBD2	TGTGCCAGTAGTCCGACTCTAGCGGGAGGGCAATACAATGAGCAGTTCTTC	CASSPTLAGGQYNEQFF
-	TRBJ2-2	TRBV6-1	-	TGTGCCAGCAGTGAGTCCGGGACCGGGGAGCTGTTTTTT	CASSESGTGELFF
-	TRBJ2-5	TRBV2	-	TGTGCCAGCAGTGAATCGGCGGGGCAAGAGACCCAGTACTTC	CASSESAGQETQYF
-	TRBJ1-4	TRBV6-6	TRBD1	TGTGCCAGCAGCCGTGGGACAGGGGATGAAAAACTGTTTTTT	CASSRGTGDEKLFF
-	TRBJ2-7	TRBV10-3	TRBD2	TGTGCCATCAGTCGTGCGGGGGATGGCGAGCAGTACTTC	CAISRAGDGEQYF
-	TRBJ1-1	TRBV25-1	TRBD1	TGTGCCAGCAACCCGACAGGGGCCTTTGAAGCTTTCTTT	CASNPTGAFEAFF
-	TRBJ1-1	TRBV7-2	TRBD1	TGTGCCAGCAGCTTAAGACAGGGCACTGAAGCTTTCTTT	CASSLRQGTEAFF
-	TRBJ1-1	TRBV9	TRBD1	TGTGCCAGCAGCGTAGAAGGGACAGACACTGAAGCTTTCTTT	CASSVEGTDTEAFF
-	TRBJ2-1	TRBV7-9	-	TGTGCCAGCAGCTTCACCCCAGGGTCCTACAATGAGCAGTTCTTC	CASSFTPGSYNEQFF
-	TRBJ2-7	TRBV7-8	TRBD1	TGTGCCAGCAGCCCCGGGACAGGGTTTCTATCCTACGAGCAGTACTTC	CASSPGTGFLSYEQYF